This T cell receptor beta chain was retrieved from a study of control samples from healthy donors and cancer patients. The CDR3 is 13 amino acids. Trimming removed 0 bases from V and 7 bases from J, with 8 bases in between. Per the germline V gene, CDR1 is SGHNT and CDR2 is YYREEE (reference sequence). Assay: immunoSEQ multiplex PCR; the TCRdb copy retains only in-frame clones and omits some. The sample includes approximately 150,000 clones, around 94% of them seen just once. Material: blood. The source is a woman between 18 and 30 years old in good health. V gene TRBV5-4 combines with J gene TRBJ2-4; tentative D call: TRBD1 (7 bases). CDR3 amino acids: CASSLAGGNIQYF. The CDR3 DNA follows: TGTGCCAGCAGCTTGGCAGGGGGGAACATTCAGTACTTC.